This T cell receptor (beta chain) was profiled in a study of spatial heterogeneity in lung cancer. Study summary: Untreated early-stage non-small cell lung cancer patients, approximately 76 in total, were the donors.

Sample time point: blood at routine non-recurrence follow-up after resection. Whole RNA, isolated from tumor, nontumor lung or frozen PBMC, was sequenced without prior sorting. The sample holds many counts of this clonotype. Germline assignment: CDR1 DFQATT and CDR2 SNEGSKA (reference sequence). This CDR3 is built from 14 residues. J lost 1 base, V lost 3 bases, and 2 bases had no gene match. MiXCR, run by TCRdb on the 5' RACE reads, gives a single entry per CDR3 protein. The table lists about 120,000 distinct CDR3 sequences, less than 15% of them singletons. Source: PBMCs, taken at follow-up. The origin of this receptor is a male donor with early-stage non-small cell lung cancer. The chain employs TRBV20-1 and TRBJ2-5, with 10 bases aligning to TRBD2. CDR3: CSARLAGAQETQYF. The DNA for the CDR3 is TGCAGTGCTAGGCTAGCGGGGGCCCAAGAGACCCAGTACTTC.